This T cell receptor beta chain was obtained from a study of control samples from healthy donors and cancer patients. Assay: immunoSEQ multiplex PCR; the TCRdb copy retains only in-frame clones and omits some. This table has 120,000 or so clones, 87% appearing once. The V gene's germline CDR1 is SGHTA and CDR2 FQGTGA. J gave up 4 bases and V 3 bases, and 3 bases lay outside the gene matches. This CDR3 has 14 amino acids. The chain carries TRBV7-3 and TRBJ2-3, with TRBD1 identical over 8 bases. The specimen was blood. The sequence was collected from a man aged 40-55 years in good health. For the CDR3, the DNA is TGTGCCAGCAGCTTCCGGACAGGGCCAGATACGCAGTATTTT. Translation: CASSFRTGPDTQYF.